This entry lists 6 T cell receptor beta chains sequenced from one sample in a study of OX40 agonist ivuxolimab in advanced cancers. TCRdb keeps only in-frame clones here, not all; method: immunoSEQ multiplex PCR. The repertoire holds more than 85,000 clones, about 91% seen once, with less than 0.4% in the top ten. This sample comprised CD4+ or CD8+ T cells sorted from blood, obtained in a trial of the OX40 agonist ivuxolimab. The receptors derive from an adult with an advanced solid tumor such as melanoma, head and neck, liver or kidney cancer.

This rearrangement joins TRBV4-2 to TRBJ2-7; 13 bases match TRBD2. Germline V gene sequence: CDR1 LGHNA, CDR2 YNFKEQ. The CDR3 sequence is 17 residues long. The V gene end was trimmed by 4 bases and the J gene end by 4 bases; junction bases not matched to a gene: 10. This CDR3 reads CASSLGLAGNPPYEQYF. CDR3 coding DNA: TGTGCCAGCAGCCTGGGACTAGCGGGAAATCCTCCTTACGAGCAGTACTTC.

V is TRBV29-1 and J is TRBJ2-1; 7 bases match TRBD2. V was pared by 7 bases and J by 2 bases, with 11 bases of the junction left unmatched. The germline V gene has CDR1 SQVTM and CDR2 ANQGSEA. This CDR3 comprises 15 residues. The CDR3 protein is CSGGERDYTYNEQFF. CDR3 DNA sequence: TGCAGCGGGGGGGAGCGGGACTACACCTACAATGAGCAGTTCTTC.

The J gene is TRBJ2-7, the V gene TRBV19, with 8 bases identical to TRBD2. Unmatched junction bases numbered 2, after V lost 1 base and J lost 0 bases. This CDR3 comprises 15 residues. In germline, CDR1 is LNHDA, CDR2 SQIVND (reference sequence). The CDR3 region has the DNA TGTGCCAGTAGTATAGGACTAGCGCCCTCCTACGAGCAGTACTTC. Protein sequence: CASSIGLAPSYEQYF. Using reference TRBV19 and TRBJ2-7 for the parts outside the CDR3, the full variable domain is DGGITQSPKYLFRKEGQNVTLSCEQNLNHDAMYWYRQDPGQGLRLIYYSQIVNDFQKGDIAEGYSVSREKKESFPLTVTSAQKNPTAFYLCASSIGLAPSYEQYFGPGTRLTVT.

The V call is TRBV6-6, the J call TRBJ1-5; D possibly corresponds to TRBD1 (6 bases). V was cut by 7 bases and J by 2 bases, with 18 bases left in between. Germline CDR1 reads MNHNY; CDR2 reads SVGAGI (reference sequence). This CDR3 has 16 amino acids. The CDR3 nucleotides are TGTGCCAGCAAAGACGGGGGCAGGATGGGCAATCAGCCCCAGCATTTT. It is translated as CASKDGGRMGNQPQHF.

The chain links TRBV4-3 to TRBJ2-3; D is uncertain. This CDR3 contains 13 residues. CDR1 LGHNA and CDR2 YSLEER come from the germline V gene. V was pared by 0 bases and J by 5 bases, with 6 bases between. CDR3 residues: CASSQEVGDTQYF. Written as DNA, the CDR3 is TGCGCCAGCAGCCAAGAGGTCGGAGATACGCAGTATTTT.

This clone has just one count. Written as DNA, the CDR3 is TGTGCCAGCAGTGTTCGAGCGGGAGGCGCCGAGCAGTTCTTC. It translates to CASSVRAGGAEQFF. The chain combines TRBV2 with TRBJ2-1; 9 positions agree with TRBD2. J gave up 10 bases and V 4 bases, and 8 bases lay outside the gene matches. Germline-derived CDR1 and CDR2 are SNHLY and FYNNEI. The CDR3 sequence is 14 residues long.